A selection of T cell receptor beta chains follows, all from one sample in a study of OX40 agonist ivuxolimab in advanced cancers. Profiling relied on immunoSEQ multiplex PCR, and the TCRdb table lists in-frame clones only, not all of them. The table records about 120,000 clones, roughly nine tenths of them present only once. Source: CD4+ or CD8+ T cells sorted from blood, taken in a trial of the OX40 agonist ivuxolimab. These receptor sequences come from an adult with an advanced solid tumor such as melanoma, head and neck, liver or kidney cancer. Both conserved end residues are part of each CDR3. A D gene is named only where the DNA matches it firmly. A clone size is listed for some rows: how often the clone was seen (once, few, many), or a class if it is expanded.

>TRBV6-1|.|TRBD2|13|TRBJ2-7
CASSRLAGYEQYF
TGTGCCAGCAGTAGACTAGCAGGCTACGAGCAGTACTTC
>TRBV7-2|once|.|15|TRBJ2-1
CASSPNWVQENEQFF
TGTGCCAGCAGCCCCAACTGGGTCCAGGAGAATGAGCAGTTCTTC
>TRBV4-1|.|.|13|TRBJ2-4
CASSPTGLNIQYF
TGCGCCAGCAGCCCCACAGGGTTAAACATTCAGTACTTC
>TRBV7-2|.|TRBD1|15|TRBJ1-1
CASARQGSMNTEAFF
TGTGCCAGCGCACGACAGGGATCGATGAACACTGAAGCTTTCTTT
>TRBV11-2|few|.|13|TRBJ2-1
CASSPEGYNEQFF
TGTGCCAGCAGCCCAGAAGGGTACAATGAGCAGTTCTTC
>TRBV28|.|TRBD1|13|TRBJ2-1
CASSTGDVDEQFF
TGTGCCAGCAGCACAGGGGATGTGGATGAGCAGTTCTTC
>TRBV28|.|TRBD2|16|TRBJ2-3
CASSPSLAGLTDTQYF
TGTGCCAGCAGTCCTAGTCTAGCGGGCCTCACAGATACGCAGTATTTT
>TRBV6-1|.|.|12|TRBJ1-4
CASKGYNEKLFF
TGTGCCAGCAAGGGTTATAATGAAAAACTGTTTTTT
>TRBV5-1|.|.|13|TRBJ2-5
CASTTGRGETQYF
TGCGCCAGCACTACAGGGAGGGGAGAGACCCAGTACTTC
>TRBV12-5|.|.|14|TRBJ2-5
CASGDGGWPETQYF
TGTGCTAGTGGAGACGGGGGTTGGCCAGAGACCCAGTACTTC
>TRBV7-2|.|TRBD1|15|TRBJ2-1
CASSLAAGGPDEQFF
TGTGCCAGCAGCTTAGCCGCAGGGGGCCCTGATGAGCAGTTCTTC
>TRBV7-2|.|TRBD1|15|TRBJ1-5
CASSPGTGVNQPQHF
TGTGCCAGCAGCCCCGGGACAGGGGTCAATCAGCCCCAGCATTTT
>TRBV30|.|TRBD1|14|TRBJ2-3
CACISRGRTDTQYF
TGTGCCTGTATTTCCAGGGGGCGCACAGATACGCAGTATTTT
>TRBV30|.|.|17|TRBJ1-6
CAWSVRGGTPGNSPLHF
TGTGCCTGGAGTGTAAGGGGGGGGACACCGGGTAATTCACCCCTCCACTTT
>TRBV30|.|TRBD1|16|TRBJ1-5
CAWSVSGTGGNQPQHF
TGTGCCTGGAGTGTATCCGGGACAGGGGGCAATCAGCCCCAGCATTTT
>TRBV2|.|TRBD1|13|TRBJ2-7
CASSSGTGLEQYF
TGTGCCAGCAGCTCCGGGACAGGGCTCGAGCAGTACTTC
>TRBV11-2|.|.|15|TRBJ2-7
CASRPRGGISYEQYF
TGTGCCAGCAGGCCGCGGGGTGGGATCTCCTACGAGCAGTACTTC
>TRBV11-3|.|TRBD1|19|TRBJ2-3
CASSLGIGTGGLSTDTQYF
TGTGCCAGCAGCTTAGGAATCGGGACAGGAGGACTTAGCACAGATACGCAGTATTTT
>TRBV29-1|.|.|14|TRBJ2-7
CSVASLGSTYEQYF
TGCAGCGTTGCCTCCCTGGGCAGTACCTACGAGCAGTACTTC
>TRBV18|.|TRBD2|16|TRBJ2-1
CASSPNTGLAGDEQFF
TGTGCCAGCTCACCAAACACGGGCCTAGCGGGGGATGAGCAGTTCTTC
>TRBV5-1|.|.|19|TRBJ1-1
CASARGGAGSGQMNTEAFF
TGCGCCAGCGCTAGAGGGGGTGCAGGGTCAGGGCAAATGAACACTGAAGCTTTCTTT
>TRBV5-1|.|TRBD1|14|TRBJ2-7
CASSLDRGPYEQYF
TGCGCCAGCAGCTTGGACAGGGGACCCTACGAGCAGTACTTC
>TRBV28|.|TRBD1|14|TRBJ1-6
CASNMGQGNSPLHF
TGTGCCAGCAACATGGGACAGGGAAATTCACCCCTCCACTTT
>TRBV28|.|TRBD1|14|TRBJ1-2
CASRRDRGNYGYTF
TGTGCCAGCAGAAGGGACAGGGGTAACTATGGCTACACCTTC
>TRBV18|few|.|12|TRBJ2-7
CASSPGQYEQYF
TGTGCCAGCTCACCGGGGCAGTACGAGCAGTACTTC
>TRBV4-1|.|TRBD1|14|TRBJ1-2
CASSHDRVLRGYTF
TGCGCCAGCAGCCACGACAGGGTATTGCGCGGCTACACCTTC
>TRBV6-7|.|.|14|TRBJ1-2
CASSFPTRNYGYTF
TGTGCCAGCAGTTTCCCGACACGCAACTATGGCTACACCTTC
>TRBV28|.|.|12|TRBJ2-5
CASSLALGPQYF
TGTGCCAGCAGTTTAGCCCTGGGGCCCCAGTACTTC
>TRBV6-5|.|.|14|TRBJ1-1
CASSYGTRNTEAFF
TGTGCCAGCAGTTACGGCACACGGAACACTGAAGCTTTCTTT
>TRBV5-4|.|.|15|TRBJ1-1
CASSLPGLKNTEAFF
TGTGCCAGCAGCTTACCGGGACTGAAGAACACTGAAGCTTTCTTT
>TRBV7-8|.|TRBD1|15|TRBJ1-6
CASSVQGQGNSPLHF
TGTGCCAGCAGCGTCCAGGGACAGGGAAATTCACCCCTCCACTTT
>TRBV5-1|.|TRBD2|16|TRBJ2-7
CASSLAGGAVTYEQYF
TGCGCCAGCAGCTTGGCGGGGGGGGCGGTCACCTACGAGCAGTACTTC
>TRBV15|.|.|14|TRBJ1-2
CATKRNAGDYGYTF
TGTGCCACCAAAAGAAACGCGGGTGACTATGGCTACACCTTC
>TRBV10-2|.|TRBD2|16|TRBJ2-1
CASSWGTSGGAYEQFF
TGCGCCAGCAGCTGGGGGACTAGCGGGGGGGCCTATGAGCAGTTCTTC
>TRBV7-6|.|.|12|TRBJ2-5
CASTIGQETQYF
TGTGCCAGCACCATCGGGCAGGAGACCCAGTACTTC
>TRBV7-7|.|.|15|TRBJ2-5
CASSLGVQGTETQYF
TGTGCTAGCAGCTTAGGGGTCCAGGGCACAGAGACCCAGTACTTC
>TRBV27|once|TRBD1|15|TRBJ2-1
CASSSSGGASNEQFF
TGTGCCAGCAGTTCCTCAGGGGGCGCGAGCAATGAGCAGTTCTTC
>TRBV7-2|.|TRBD1|14|TRBJ2-2
CASSRTGESGELFF
TGTGCCAGCAGCCGAACAGGGGAGAGCGGGGAGCTGTTTTTT